The entry that follows covers one T cell receptor beta chain sequence. The target antigen is unknown. The sample is drawn from a study of shared clonotypes between healthy human individuals. The CDR3 length is 15 residues. Germline CDR1 is LNHDA and CDR2 is SQIVND (reference sequence). Trimming shortened V by 9 bases and J by 0 bases, and 18 bases separated the two germline ends. Study conclusions and caveats: All-four-donor shared clonotypes had higher generation probabilities than non-shared clonotypes did. Of the naive CD4 clonotypes, around 4.8% were shared across several donors. The sampled material consisted only of blood, and tissue repertoires are likely to differ.

The assay ran at deep level. Assay: immunoSEQ multiplex PCR; the TCRdb copy retains only in-frame clones and omits some. The table lists about 1,800,000 clones, approximately 94% of them singletons. Naive CD8 populations comprised CD45RO-negative cells positively selected for CCR7, excluding terminally differentiated effector memory CD45RA+ cells. The V gene is TRBV19, the J gene TRBJ2-7, with D possibly called TRBD1 or TRBD2 (5 bases each). The sample comprised naive CD8+ T cells sorted from blood. This receptor was taken from a young man in good health. DNA for the CDR3: TGTGCCAGCCAAATGGGGCGGGCGGACTCCTACGAGCAGTACTTC. It is translated as CASQMGRADSYEQYF.